This is a list of T cell receptor beta chains from one sample in a study of beta chain features in type 1 diabetes. Sequenced by immunoSEQ multiplex PCR; TCRdb stores in-frame clones only, minus some. The sample holds under 300,000 clones, around 7.8% seen once. The sequencing input was central memory CD4+ T cells from blood. Receptors were obtained from a woman aged 18-29 years in good health. The CDR3 runs from the conserved cysteine through the conserved F or W. A D gene is named only where the DNA matches it firmly. Part of the rows lack a size; the others show once, few, many or a class for expanded clones.

v_call,d_call,clone_size,j_call,cdr3_aa,cdr3_nt
TRBV30,-,-,TRBJ2-1,CAWRLPGAPEQFF,TGTGCCTGGAGGCTTCCGGGGGCCCCGGAGCAGTTCTTC
TRBV2,-,few,TRBJ2-1,CASSEEGRGGEQFF,TGTGCCAGCAGTGAAGAGGGCAGGGGAGGAGAGCAGTTCTTC
TRBV7-9,TRBD2,many,TRBJ2-7,CASSLGAGGEYEQYF,TGTGCCAGCAGCTTAGGAGCGGGAGGCGAGTACGAGCAGTACTTC
TRBV6-6,-,few,TRBJ2-7,CASSYLGTQSEQYF,TGTGCCAGCAGTTACCTTGGGACGCAATCTGAGCAGTACTTC
TRBV6-1,-,-,TRBJ1-5,CAISDAWDSGDHQPQHF,TGTGCCATCAGTGATGCTTGGGACTCAGGAGACCATCAGCCCCAGCATTTT
TRBV15,TRBD1,-,TRBJ1-4,CATSIPAGGTKLFF,TGTGCCACCAGCATCCCGGCAGGGGGCACTAAACTGTTTTTT
TRBV7-6,TRBD2,-,TRBJ2-5,CASSSGLAGGETQYF,TGTGCCAGCAGCTCGGGACTAGCGGGAGGGGAGACCCAGTACTTC
TRBV19,-,-,TRBJ2-2,CASNRLVRGTGELFF,TGTGCCAGCAACCGACTAGTTCGTGGCACCGGGGAGCTGTTTTTT
TRBV29-1,-,-,TRBJ1-1,CSASRGGSTEAFF,TGCAGCGCCAGCAGGGGTGGGAGCACTGAAGCTTTCTTT
TRBV7-2,-,few,TRBJ1-4,CASSFQGTGEKLFF,TGTGCCAGCAGTTTCCAGGGGACGGGTGAAAAACTGTTTTTT
TRBV7-6,-,-,TRBJ2-1,CASSSQGSYNEQFF,TGTGCCAGCAGCTCACAGGGATCCTACAATGAGCAGTTCTTC
TRBV7-2,TRBD1,few,TRBJ1-2,CASSTQTGVYGYTF,TGTGCCAGCAGCACTCAGACAGGGGTCTATGGCTACACCTTC
TRBV19,TRBD2,-,TRBJ2-1,CASSIVGSGRVNEQFF,TGTGCCAGTAGTATAGTAGGTAGCGGGAGGGTGAATGAGCAGTTCTTC
TRBV5-1,-,few,TRBJ1-1,CASSWDVSRPSVTEAFF,TGCGCCAGCTCCTGGGACGTTTCGAGACCCTCTGTCACTGAAGCTTTCTTT
TRBV7-2,TRBD2,many,TRBJ2-3,CASSILAGTTDTQYF,TGTGCCAGCAGCATTCTAGCGGGGACTACAGATACGCAGTATTTT
TRBV2,-,-,TRBJ2-1,CASSYREREFF,TGTGCCAGCAGTTACAGGGAAAGGGAGTTCTTC
TRBV25-1,TRBD1,few,TRBJ2-4,CASSNVGTGGKNIQYF,TGTGCCAGCAGCAACGTGGGGACAGGAGGCAAAAACATTCAGTACTTC
TRBV2,-,many,TRBJ2-7,CASRDRLGREYEQYF,TGTGCCAGCAGGGACAGACTAGGACGGGAGTACGAGCAGTACTTC
TRBV5-6,TRBD1,few,TRBJ2-2,CASSLTGTANTGELFF,TGTGCCAGCAGCCTTACCGGGACAGCTAACACCGGGGAGCTGTTTTTT
TRBV5-1,TRBD2,few,TRBJ2-3,CASSFGASGDFTDTQYF,TGCGCCAGCAGCTTTGGGGCTAGCGGGGACTTCACAGATACGCAGTATTTT
TRBV5-4,-,-,TRBJ1-5,CASSLVGSDQPQHF,TGTGCCAGCAGCTTGGTCGGATCTGATCAGCCCCAGCATTTT
TRBV2,-,-,TRBJ1-1,CASSPQQRNTEAFF,TGTGCCAGCAGTCCTCAACAGAGAAACACTGAAGCTTTCTTT
TRBV28,-,few,TRBJ1-4,CASSPPGELFF,TGTGCCAGCAGCCCGCCGGGGGAACTGTTTTTT
TRBV6-5,-,-,TRBJ2-7,CASSTKYEQYF,TGTGCCAGCAGCACCAAATACGAGCAGTACTTC
TRBV25-1,-,-,TRBJ2-1,CASKDSGSYNEQFF,TGTGCCAGTAAAGATTCTGGCTCCTACAATGAGCAGTTCTTC
TRBV28,-,-,TRBJ2-1,CASSSRYAEQFF,TGTGCCAGCAGTTCTAGGTACGCTGAGCAGTTCTTC
TRBV4-1,-,few,TRBJ1-3,CASSLAKDLTGNTIYF,TGCGCCAGCAGCCTCGCCAAGGACTTAACTGGAAACACCATATATTTT
TRBV18,TRBD2,-,TRBJ2-1,CASAGTSASSYNEQFF,TGTGCCAGCGCTGGGACTAGCGCCAGCTCCTACAATGAGCAGTTCTTC
TRBV7-9,TRBD1,few,TRBJ1-4,CASSLRQGTEKLFF,TGTGCCAGCAGCTTAAGACAGGGCACTGAAAAACTGTTTTTT
TRBV7-2,-,few,TRBJ1-1,CASSSQGNTEAFF,TGTGCCAGCAGTTCGCAGGGGAACACTGAAGCTTTCTTT
TRBV5-4,TRBD2,-,TRBJ2-5,CASSRPFSGGGETQYF,TGTGCCAGCAGCCGCCCCTTCAGCGGGGGGGGTGAGACCCAGTACTTC
TRBV23-1,-,few,TRBJ1-1,CASSQSVCASSQSWDQAEAFF,-
TRBV7-9,-,many,TRBJ2-5,CASSSGLTQETQYF,TGTGCCAGCAGCTCCGGACTCACCCAAGAGACCCAGTACTTC
TRBV6-5,-,many,TRBJ1-1,CASSYSWRDTEAFF,TGTGCCAGCAGTTACTCGTGGAGGGACACTGAAGCTTTCTTT
TRBV7-2,-,few,TRBJ1-1,CASSFGGLGTEAFF,TGTGCCAGCAGCTTTGGGGGGCTCGGCACTGAAGCTTTCTTT
TRBV5-1,-,few,TRBJ2-3,CASSLSTREYTQYF,TGCGCCAGCAGCTTGTCAACCCGGGAGTATACGCAGTATTTT
TRBV6-6,TRBD1,-,TRBJ2-5,CASRSRGRETQYF,TGTGCCAGCAGGTCCAGGGGGCGGGAGACCCAGTACTTC
TRBV7-2,TRBD1,few,TRBJ1-5,CASSLQGGQPQHF,TGTGCCAGCAGCCTACAGGGGGGCCAGCCCCAGCATTTT
TRBV10-3,TRBD1,many,TRBJ1-1,CAITNSGGTEAFF,TGTGCCATCACCAACTCAGGGGGCACTGAAGCTTTCTTT
TRBV11-2,-,-,TRBJ1-2,CASSLLQAGDGYTF,TGTGCCAGCAGCCTCTTACAGGCAGGAGATGGCTACACCTTC
TRBV11-2,-,few,TRBJ1-3,CASRSWGTGNTIYF,TGTGCCAGCAGAAGCTGGGGTACTGGAAACACCATATATTTT
TRBV29-1,TRBD1,few,TRBJ2-1,CSVEGQGALEQFF,TGCAGCGTTGAGGGACAGGGGGCGTTGGAGCAGTTCTTC
TRBV5-4,TRBD1,many,TRBJ2-1,CASSLDRGSYNEQFF,TGTGCCAGCAGCTTGGACAGGGGATCCTACAATGAGCAGTTCTTC
TRBV9,TRBD1,few,TRBJ2-2,CASTGAGGAGTGELFF,TGTGCCAGCACTGGGGCAGGGGGCGCGGGCACCGGGGAGCTGTTTTTT
TRBV7-3,TRBD2,-,TRBJ2-5,CASSLAGRGETQYF,TGTGCCAGCAGCTTAGCGGGGAGGGGAGAGACCCAGTACTTC